A selection of T cell receptor beta chains follows, all from one sample in a study of regulatory T cells in long-lasting Graves disease. TCRdb reprocessed the multiplex PCR reads via MiXCR and lists one record per CDR3 protein. Of about 560,000 distinct CDR3 sequences listed, about 16% are singletons. These data are also associated with another study on T cells in Graves' hyperthyroidism and ophthalmopathy.

The material sequenced was peripheral blood mononuclear cells (PBMCs), taken at new diagnosis, from a patient treated with antithyroid drugs. The receptors shown here come from a man between 18 and 35 years old with Graves disease. Both conserved end residues are part of each CDR3. The D gene is left open where the match is weak. Rows give clone size only sometimes, using once, few, many, or a class for an expanded clone.

v_call: TRBV30; d_call: NA; clone_size: many; j_call: TRBJ1-5; cdr3_nt: TGTGCCTGGAGCAGAGGTAGCAATCAGCCCCAGCATTTT; cdr3_aa: CAWSRGSNQPQHF
v_call: TRBV30; d_call: NA; clone_size: NA; j_call: TRBJ1-5; cdr3_nt: TGTGCCTGGAGCGCGGAGGGGATGGGTCAGCCCCAGCATTTT; cdr3_aa: CAWSAEGMGQPQHF
v_call: TRBV6-1; d_call: TRBD1; clone_size: NA; j_call: TRBJ1-2; cdr3_nt: TGTGCCAGCACCCGACAGGGCTCAATCTATGGCTACACCTTC; cdr3_aa: CASTRQGSIYGYTF
v_call: TRBV5-1; d_call: TRBD1; clone_size: few; j_call: TRBJ2-2; cdr3_nt: TGCGCCAGCAGCACCGACAGGGGGGACACCGGGGAGCTGTTTTTT; cdr3_aa: CASSTDRGDTGELFF
v_call: TRBV20-1; d_call: NA; clone_size: NA; j_call: TRBJ2-7; cdr3_nt: TGCAGTGCTACGCTCGATGCCTACGAGCAGTACTTC; cdr3_aa: CSATLDAYEQYF
v_call: TRBV28; d_call: NA; clone_size: many; j_call: TRBJ2-7; cdr3_nt: TGTGCCACCACCGACTCGAGCGCCTACGAGCAGTACTTC; cdr3_aa: CATTDSSAYEQYF
v_call: TRBV27; d_call: NA; clone_size: NA; j_call: TRBJ2-4; cdr3_nt: TGTGCCAGCAGTTCTTGGCGCAACTCGGGCCTGGCCAAAAACATTCAGTACTTC; cdr3_aa: CASSSWRNSGLAKNIQYF
v_call: TRBV12-3/TRBV12-4; d_call: NA; clone_size: many; j_call: TRBJ1-5; cdr3_nt: TGTGCCAGCAGTTTAGAAGGGGACCAGCCCCAGCATTTT; cdr3_aa: CASSLEGDQPQHF
v_call: TRBV2; d_call: NA; clone_size: many; j_call: TRBJ2-3; cdr3_nt: TGTGCCAGCAAGATAGGTACTAGCACAGATACGCAGTATTTT; cdr3_aa: CASKIGTSTDTQYF
v_call: TRBV20-1; d_call: NA; clone_size: NA; j_call: TRBJ2-5; cdr3_nt: TGCAGTGCTAGAAGGACAGAAGGGGAGACCCAGTACTTC; cdr3_aa: CSARRTEGETQYF
v_call: TRBV6-5; d_call: NA; clone_size: many; j_call: TRBJ2-2; cdr3_nt: TGTGCCAGCAGTTTCGACAGATACACCGGGGAGCTGTTTTTT; cdr3_aa: CASSFDRYTGELFF
v_call: TRBV9; d_call: NA; clone_size: NA; j_call: TRBJ2-5; cdr3_nt: TGTGCCAGCAGCTCCTATTCTTCAGGGTTATCGACGGAGACCCAGTACTTC; cdr3_aa: CASSSYSSGLSTETQYF
v_call: TRBV11-1; d_call: NA; clone_size: many; j_call: TRBJ2-7; cdr3_nt: TGTGCCAGCAGCTACCGGGGCGGAACCTACGAGCAGTACTTC; cdr3_aa: CASSYRGGTYEQYF
v_call: TRBV6-1; d_call: TRBD1; clone_size: NA; j_call: TRBJ2-2; cdr3_nt: TGTGCCAGCAGGGAGGACAGGTCGAGCACCGGGGAGCTGTTTTTT; cdr3_aa: CASREDRSSTGELFF
v_call: TRBV7-9; d_call: NA; clone_size: NA; j_call: TRBJ2-3; cdr3_nt: TGTGCCAGCAGCCCCCCGGGGGGACAGGACACAGATACGCAGTATTTT; cdr3_aa: CASSPPGGQDTDTQYF
v_call: TRBV6-5; d_call: TRBD2; clone_size: few; j_call: TRBJ2-1; cdr3_nt: TGTGCCAGCAGTTCCCTCAACAGCGGGAGTCATCCCGACAATGAGCAGTTCTTC; cdr3_aa: CASSSLNSGSHPDNEQFF
v_call: TRBV20-1; d_call: TRBD2; clone_size: NA; j_call: TRBJ2-1; cdr3_nt: TGCAGTGCCCCCCCTAGCGGGAGTTTGAATGAGCAGTTCTTC; cdr3_aa: CSAPPSGSLNEQFF
v_call: TRBV12-3/TRBV12-4; d_call: NA; clone_size: many; j_call: TRBJ2-1; cdr3_nt: TGTGCCACCCTGGGCGGGGGCAACAATGAGCAGTTCTTC; cdr3_aa: CATLGGGNNEQFF
v_call: TRBV20-1; d_call: TRBD2; clone_size: many; j_call: TRBJ2-5; cdr3_nt: TGCAGTGCTAGAGAAGTAGCGGGACACTCCCAAGAGACCCAGTACTTC; cdr3_aa: CSAREVAGHSQETQYF
v_call: TRBV9; d_call: TRBD2; clone_size: NA; j_call: TRBJ2-3; cdr3_nt: TGTGCCAGCAGCGTAGAAGGGAGGGGAGGTTCCACAGATACGCAGTATTTT; cdr3_aa: CASSVEGRGGSTDTQYF
v_call: TRBV7-9; d_call: NA; clone_size: few; j_call: TRBJ1-1; cdr3_nt: TGTGCCAGCAGCTCGGGTTCAGGGATGGAAGCTTTCTTT; cdr3_aa: CASSSGSGMEAFF
v_call: TRBV12-3/TRBV12-4; d_call: NA; clone_size: many; j_call: TRBJ1-4; cdr3_nt: TGTGCCAGCAGTTTTGCGGGGGAGGATGAAAAACTGTTTTTT; cdr3_aa: CASSFAGEDEKLFF
v_call: TRBV5-1; d_call: NA; clone_size: few; j_call: TRBJ1-2; cdr3_nt: TGCGCCAGCAGCTCGACCTTCTTCGATCGGGTCCGCTATGGCTACACCTTC; cdr3_aa: CASSSTFFDRVRYGYTF
v_call: TRBV5-6; d_call: NA; clone_size: few; j_call: TRBJ1-6; cdr3_nt: TGTGCCAGCAGCTTGGGGAGGGGGAATTCACCCCTCCACTTT; cdr3_aa: CASSLGRGNSPLHF
v_call: TRBV2; d_call: NA; clone_size: NA; j_call: TRBJ2-7; cdr3_nt: TGTGCCAGCAGTCTGGACAGTCCGAGCTCCTACGAGCAGTACTTC; cdr3_aa: CASSLDSPSSYEQYF
v_call: TRBV2; d_call: NA; clone_size: many; j_call: TRBJ2-2; cdr3_nt: TGTGCCAGCAGTGCTAGCCTAACCGATCCCACCGGGGAGCTGTTTTTT; cdr3_aa: CASSASLTDPTGELFF
v_call: TRBV7-9; d_call: TRBD1; clone_size: many; j_call: TRBJ2-7; cdr3_nt: TGTGCCAGCAGCTTTCCAGACAGGGCCGACTCCTACGAGCAGTACTTC; cdr3_aa: CASSFPDRADSYEQYF
v_call: TRBV28; d_call: NA; clone_size: many; j_call: TRBJ1-2; cdr3_nt: TGTGCCAGCAGCCGTCCGGGACTTTCAGGCTATGGCTACACCTTC; cdr3_aa: CASSRPGLSGYGYTF
v_call: TRBV28; d_call: NA; clone_size: many; j_call: TRBJ2-7; cdr3_nt: TGTGCCAGCAGCAGACCTGGTTCAGGCGCTCTCTACGAGCAGTACTTC; cdr3_aa: CASSRPGSGALYEQYF
v_call: TRBV9; d_call: NA; clone_size: many; j_call: TRBJ2-7; cdr3_nt: TGTGCCAGCAGCGAGGGCGGCGGGAATGCCTACGAGCAGTACTTC; cdr3_aa: CASSEGGGNAYEQYF
v_call: TRBV7-9; d_call: TRBD1; clone_size: many; j_call: TRBJ2-3; cdr3_nt: TGTGCCAGCAGCTCCCAGGACAGGGGGACAGATACGCAGTATTTT; cdr3_aa: CASSSQDRGTDTQYF
v_call: TRBV6-4; d_call: TRBD1; clone_size: NA; j_call: TRBJ2-7; cdr3_nt: TGTGCCAGCAGTTTCGACAGGGAACCCACCTACGAGCAGTACTTC; cdr3_aa: CASSFDREPTYEQYF
v_call: TRBV12-3/TRBV12-4; d_call: TRBD1; clone_size: many; j_call: TRBJ1-4; cdr3_nt: TGTGCCAGCAGGCCGGGACAGGGGGCGTTTAATGAAAAACTGTTTTTT; cdr3_aa: CASRPGQGAFNEKLFF
v_call: TRBV11-3; d_call: TRBD2; clone_size: NA; j_call: TRBJ2-1; cdr3_nt: TGTGCCAGCAGCCGCGTACTAGCGGGAGGCCCGTACAATGAGCAGTTCTTC; cdr3_aa: CASSRVLAGGPYNEQFF
v_call: TRBV3-1; d_call: NA; clone_size: few; j_call: TRBJ1-4; cdr3_nt: TGTGCCAGCAGCCAAGAAACGATTAGGAATGAAAAACTGTTTTTT; cdr3_aa: CASSQETIRNEKLFF
v_call: TRBV29-1; d_call: TRBD2; clone_size: few; j_call: TRBJ2-7; cdr3_nt: TGCAGCGGCATTGTGACCCGACCGAGTCAGGAGCGGGAGACCTCCTACGAGCAGTACTTC; cdr3_aa: CSGIVTRPSQERETSYEQYF
v_call: TRBV2; d_call: NA; clone_size: many; j_call: TRBJ2-7; cdr3_nt: TGTGCCAGCAGTGAGAGGGCAGAGACTTACGAGCAGTACTTC; cdr3_aa: CASSERAETYEQYF
v_call: TRBV20-1; d_call: TRBD2; clone_size: NA; j_call: TRBJ2-3; cdr3_nt: TGCAGTGCTAGAGCCCTAGGACTAGACACAGATACGCAGTATTTT; cdr3_aa: CSARALGLDTDTQYF
v_call: TRBV12-3/TRBV12-4; d_call: TRBD2; clone_size: NA; j_call: TRBJ2-1; cdr3_nt: TGTGCCAGCAGTTCCACTCGACTAGCGGGTTTTGATGAGCAGTTCTTC; cdr3_aa: CASSSTRLAGFDEQFF
v_call: TRBV30; d_call: TRBD1; clone_size: NA; j_call: TRBJ2-7; cdr3_nt: TGTGCCTGGAGGACCGGGACAGGCTACGAGCAGTACTTC; cdr3_aa: CAWRTGTGYEQYF
v_call: TRBV7-8; d_call: NA; clone_size: many; j_call: TRBJ2-1; cdr3_nt: TGTGCCAGTAGTGGGTCCGCCAATGAGCAGTTCTTC; cdr3_aa: CASSGSANEQFF
v_call: TRBV5-1; d_call: TRBD2; clone_size: many; j_call: TRBJ2-3; cdr3_nt: TGCGCCAGCAGCTTCGCCGGGACTAGCGGGAGTAAAGCAGATACGCAGTATTTT; cdr3_aa: CASSFAGTSGSKADTQYF
v_call: TRBV7-9; d_call: NA; clone_size: many; j_call: TRBJ1-2; cdr3_nt: TGTGCCAGCAGCAGGGTGCCCAACTATGGCTACACCTTC; cdr3_aa: CASSRVPNYGYTF
v_call: TRBV19; d_call: NA; clone_size: NA; j_call: TRBJ1-5; cdr3_nt: TGTGCCAGTAGTCCCACCGGTGGGGACGGGAGCAATCAGCCCCAGCATTTT; cdr3_aa: CASSPTGGDGSNQPQHF
v_call: TRBV20-1; d_call: TRBD1; clone_size: NA; j_call: TRBJ2-7; cdr3_nt: TGCAGCGCTACAGGGGACCTCTCCTACGAGCAGTACTTC; cdr3_aa: CSATGDLSYEQYF